The 5 T cell receptor beta chains reported below all come from one sample, sequenced in a study of blood T cell repertoires in COVID-19. Clones were read by immunoSEQ multiplex PCR, and TCRdb kept only the in-frame ones, dropping some. The table shows roughly 300,000 clones, with less than 90% occurring only once. Material: PBMCs or T cells enriched from blood (not recorded which). The receptors were sampled from a young woman who had recovered from COVID-19.

In its sample, this clone was seen once. The chain is built from TRBV30 and TRBJ2-3, with 7 bases matching TRBD1. CDR1 is GTSNPN and CDR2 is SVGIG in the germline V gene (reference sequence). Germline trimming cut 5 bases from V and 2 bases from J; bases unmatched to any gene: 4. The CDR3 extends over 13 amino acids. Written as DNA, the CDR3 is TGTGCCTGGTTGGACAGGTACACAGATACGCAGTATTTT. Protein product: CAWLDRYTDTQYF. The variable domain in full, completed from reference TRBV30 and TRBJ2-3, reads SQTIHQWPATLVQPVGSPLSLECTVEGTSNPNLYWYRQAAGRGLQLLFYSVGIGQISSEVPQNLSASRPQDRQFILSSKKLLLSDSGFYLCAWLDRYTDTQYFGPGTRLTVL.

This clone was detected only once. The rearrangement links TRBV28 to TRBJ1-2, with unresolved D. V was cut by 6 bases and J by 4 bases, with 12 bases left in between. CDR1 is MDHEN and CDR2 is SYDVKM in the germline V gene. This CDR3 spans 13 amino acids. The CDR3 bases are TGTGCCAGCAGCAGCGTAGGGAGCTATGGCTACACCTTC. As protein: CASSSVGSYGYTF.

This clone has more than one count but fewer than ten. V gene TRBV5-4 combines with J gene TRBJ2-2; D might be TRBD2 (6 bases). Germline V CDR1 and CDR2: SGHNT, YYREEE (reference sequence). This CDR3 spans 14 amino acids. V was clipped by 0 bases and J by 4 bases, with 7 bases between them. DNA for the CDR3: TGTGCCAGCAGCTTGGGGACTACCACCGGGGAGCTGTTTTTT. It encodes CASSLGTTTGELFF.

This chain uses TRBV6-5 with TRBJ1-5; no definite D call. The CDR3 is 15 residues long. The ends were cut back, 0 bases at V and 5 bases at J, with 11 bases in the middle. From germline, CDR1 is MNHEY and CDR2 SVGAGI. The chain's CDR3 is CASSYSNTQYQPQHF. CDR3 coding DNA: TGTGCCAGCAGTTACTCGAACACCCAATATCAGCCCCAGCATTTT.

The chain uses TRBV15 and TRBJ1-5; D is unclear. The CDR3 covers 15 residues. CDR1 is LNHNV, CDR2 YYDKDF, per germline (reference sequence). V gave up 4 bases and J gave up 2 bases, with 12 bases separating them. CDR3 bases: TGTGCCACCAGCACCCCACCGGTGGGCAATCAGCCCCAGCATTTT. Protein sequence: CATSTPPVGNQPQHF. Supplemented by reference TRBV15 and TRBJ1-5, the full variable domain reads DAMVIQNPRYQVTQFGKPVTLSCSQTLNHNVMYWYQQKSSQAPKLLFHYYDKDFNNEADTPDNFQSRRPNTSFCFLDIRSPGLGDTAMYLCATSTPPVGNQPQHFGDGTRLSIL.